This TCR beta chain appears in the sequencing data of a study of cytomegalovirus exposure and HLA in healthy donors. Losses at the gene ends were 3 bases for V and 4 bases for J; bases not matched to a gene: 10. CDR3 length equals 16 residues. Germline V lookup: CDR1 SGHNT, CDR2 YYREEE (reference sequence). The PCR made use of 60 Vbeta and 13 Jbeta primers. Sequenced by immunoSEQ multiplex PCR; TCRdb stores in-frame clones only, minus some. The sample consists of 75,000 to 90,000 clones, about 85% of them appearing once. This receptor was taken from a man aged 35-49 years in good health and CMV-seropositive. This chain uses TRBV5-4 with TRBJ2-7; 10 bases match TRBD1. Sample: PBMCs. CDR3 residues: CASSSAGTGAIYEQYF. In nucleotides, the CDR3 is TGTGCCAGCAGCTCGGCCGGGACAGGGGCGATTTACGAGCAGTACTTC. Using reference TRBV5-4 and TRBJ2-7 for the parts outside the CDR3, the full variable domain is ETGVTQSPTHLIKTRGQQVTLRCSSQSGHNTVSWYQQALGQGPQFIFQYYREEENGRGNFPPRFSGLQFPNYSSELNVNALELDDSALYLCASSSAGTGAIYEQYFGPGTRLTVT.